Below are 10 T cell receptor beta chains sequenced from a single sample in a study of cytomegalovirus exposure and HLA in healthy donors (dated by TCRdb to 2016 to 2017). Libraries were built with the immunoSEQ multiplex PCR assay. The multiplex PCR relied on a mix of 60 forward primers for TCR Vbeta segments and 13 reverse primers for TCR Jbeta segments. This is the immuneACCESS table as TCRdb keeps it, with only in-frame sequences that have V and J called. A part of the clones is gone; compared with another copy, unresolved V genes explain less than half, and the rest is unexplained. The sample table holds some 250,000 clones, of which more than 75% were seen once. The ten largest make up 5% to 6% of the sample. Sequenced material: PBMCs. These receptors were obtained from a woman aged 40 to 50 in good health and CMV-seropositive.

The gene calls are TRBV14 and TRBJ2-1; perhaps TRBD2 as D (5 bases). The CDR3 runs to 13 residues. Between the trimmed V and J ends, which lost 10 bases and 1 base, there was a span of 11 bases. From germline, CDR1 is SGHDN and CDR2 FVKESK. This CDR3 reads CATRRTSYNEQFF. In nucleotides, the CDR3 is TGTGCCACCCGGCGGACTTCCTACAATGAGCAGTTCTTC.

The V and J genes are TRBV5-4 and TRBJ2-5, with TRBD2 matching 14 bases. Losses at the gene ends were 4 bases for V and 2 bases for J; bases not matched to a gene: 4. The V gene's germline CDR1 is SGHNT and CDR2 YYREEE (reference sequence). The CDR3 is 16 residues long. This CDR3 is CASSVGLAGGQETQYF. The CDR3 bases are TGTGCCAGCAGCGTTGGACTAGCGGGAGGACAAGAGACCCAGTACTTC.

V gene TRBV4-3 combines with J gene TRBJ1-1; D gene ambiguous. The germline gives CDR1 LGHNA, CDR2 YSLEER. The germline V and J ends were trimmed by 2 bases and 8 bases, with 18 bases remaining between them. CDR3 length: 15 amino acids. The CDR3 here is CASSQTTRMPGEAFF. CDR3 nucleotide sequence: TGCGCCAGCAGCCAAACCACCCGTATGCCGGGGGAAGCTTTCTTT.

The genes are TRBV4-1 and TRBJ1-5, with D tentatively TRBD1 (6 bases). This CDR3 contains 14 residues. Germline assignment: CDR1 MGHRA and CDR2 YSYEKL. With 3 bases removed from V and 4 bases from J, the gap between germline ends came to 10 bases. As DNA, the CDR3 is TGCGCCAGCAGCCACAAGGGGGAGAATCAGCCCCAGCATTTT. This sequence encodes CASSHKGENQPQHF.

The sample holds a few counts of this clone. V and J are TRBV5-1 and TRBJ2-1, with 9 bases matching TRBD1. V lost 4 bases and J lost 5; bases outside the gene matches: 7. Germline lookup yields CDR1 SGHRS and CDR2 YFSETQ. The CDR3 is made up of 15 amino acids. The CDR3 DNA reads as TGCGCCAGCAGCGTAACAGGGGGCAGAAACAATGAGCAGTTCTTC. This sequence encodes CASSVTGGRNNEQFF.

The chain uses TRBV13 and TRBJ1-2; TRBD1 is a possible D gene (5 bases). Trimming shortened V by 5 bases and J by 2 bases, and 12 bases separated the two germline ends. The CDR3 spans 14 residues. The germline V gene has CDR1 PRHDT and CDR2 FYEKMQ (reference sequence). This CDR3 is CASSPRQGNYGYTF. In DNA, the CDR3 is TGTGCCAGCAGCCCCCGCCAGGGAAACTATGGCTACACCTTC.

The rearrangement joins TRBV5-4 to TRBJ1-4; D gene uncertain. Trimming pared 1 base from V and 0 bases from J, leaving 10 bases between. Looked up from germline, CDR1 is SGHNT and CDR2 is YYREEE (reference sequence). This CDR3 is built from 16 residues. The CDR3: CASSLPGIATNEKLFF. The CDR3, as DNA: TGTGCCAGCAGCTTGCCGGGGATAGCAACTAATGAAAAACTGTTTTTT.

The count of this clone is one. Written as DNA, the CDR3 is TGTGCCAGCAGCGTCTTTAGCGGCCAAGAGACCCAGTACTTC. Protein sequence: CASSVFSGQETQYF. This chain links TRBV9 with TRBJ2-5; D perhaps matches TRBD2 (6 bases). The CDR3 covers 14 residues. The germline V gene has CDR1 SGDLS and CDR2 YYNGEE. Trimming pared 2 bases from V and 1 base from J, leaving 9 bases between.

The chain couples TRBV12-5 to TRBJ2-1; 13 bases match TRBD2. Germline V lookup: CDR1 LGHNT, CDR2 FRNRAP. The trim removed 5 bases at V and 4 bases at J, leaving 5 bases unmatched. The CDR3 is made up of 16 amino acids. The CDR3 bases are TGTGCTAGTGGTCCAGGGACTAGCGGGATGTACAATGAGCAGTTCTTC. Its translation: CASGPGTSGMYNEQFF.

This chain connects TRBV6-4 to TRBJ2-1; TRBD1 aligns across 8 bases. Per germline, CDR1 MRHNA and CDR2 SNTAGT. J was trimmed by 6 bases and V by 3 bases; bases with no gene match: 4. The CDR3 length is 14 residues. The CDR3 region has the DNA TGTGCCAGCAGTGAGGACAGGGCGAGCAATGAGCAGTTCTTC. Translated: CASSEDRASNEQFF.